Only a few counts were recorded for the clone carrying this TCR beta chain. The germline CDR1 and CDR2 sequences are MNHNY and SVGAGI (reference sequence). The CDR3 runs 12 residues. The V end was cut by 4 bases, the J end by 4 bases, with 7 bases between. The sample belongs to a study of blood T cell repertoires in COVID-19. At the level of the study: Italy, Spain and the United States were the sources of the convalescent and acute COVID-19 samples.

The method was immunoSEQ multiplex PCR; TCRdb's version includes in-frame clones alone and lacks a portion of them. The data contain about 180,000 clones, approximately 86% of them singletons. The origin of this receptor is a man aged 50-59 years with active or convalescent COVID-19. The sequencing input was peripheral blood. The chain joins TRBV6-6 to TRBJ2-5; a weak D match, TRBD1 (5 bases). The CDR3 is CASSFRAETQYF. The CDR3 DNA sequence: TGTGCCAGCAGTTTCAGGGCAGAGACCCAGTACTTC.